The TCR beta chain described here comes from a study of cytomegalovirus exposure and HLA in healthy donors. Study-wide findings and caveats: With high specificity and sensitivity, the classifier reportedly diagnosed cytomegalovirus status. A later analysis linked 16,951 TCR beta sequences to HLA alleles at 0.05 false discovery rate. A cluster of highly shared sequence variants was likely a sequencing artifact. Later genetic work tied a missense DCLRE1C variant to beta-chain V and J trimming.

The PCR contained 60 Vbeta and 13 Jbeta primers. The assay was immunoSEQ multiplex PCR, and TCRdb's table has in-frame clones only and misses some. Of 90,000 to 150,000 clones listed, 50% to 65% are singletons. Details on this clone: As yet, its antigen is unknown.

Germline CDR1 MGHRA, CDR2 YSYEKL. Trimming took 3 bases from V and 0 from J, leaving 8 bases between them. The CDR3 totals 15 residues. The TCR originated in a man aged 35 to 55 in good health and CMV-seropositive. This chain links TRBV4-1 with TRBJ1-4; D not resolved. The sequenced sample was PBMCs. The CDR3 region is CASSQGGTTNEKLFF. DNA of the CDR3: TGCGCCAGCAGCCAGGGAGGGACAACTAATGAAAAACTGTTTTTT.